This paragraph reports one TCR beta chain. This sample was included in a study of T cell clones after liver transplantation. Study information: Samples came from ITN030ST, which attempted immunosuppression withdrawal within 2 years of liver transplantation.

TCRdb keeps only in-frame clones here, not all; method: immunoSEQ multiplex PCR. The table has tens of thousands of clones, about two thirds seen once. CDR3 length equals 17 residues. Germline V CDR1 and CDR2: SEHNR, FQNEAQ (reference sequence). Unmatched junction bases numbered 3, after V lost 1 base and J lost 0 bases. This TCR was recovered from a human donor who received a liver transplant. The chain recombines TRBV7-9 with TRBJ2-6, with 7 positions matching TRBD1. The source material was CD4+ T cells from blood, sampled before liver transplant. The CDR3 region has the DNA TGTGCCAGCAGCTTAGAGGGGGCGAACTCTGGGGCCAACGTCCTGACTTTC. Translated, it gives CASSLEGANSGANVLTF.